A single sample is the source of the 21 T cell receptor beta chains below, sequenced in a study of blood T cell repertoires in COVID-19. Sequenced by immunoSEQ multiplex PCR; TCRdb stores in-frame clones only, minus some. The sample yields around 100,000 clones, more than 85% seen once. Sequenced input: peripheral blood. The receptors were gathered from a man aged 25-45 years in a cohort sampled during active COVID-19.

The genes are TRBV5-5 and TRBJ1-5; 7 nucleotides match TRBD1. The CDR3 sequence is 14 residues long. V lost 4 bases and J lost 4; bases outside the gene matches: 5. Germline CDR1 SGHKS, CDR2 YYEKEE (reference sequence). CDR3 in amino acids: CASSVIQGNQPQHF. Written as DNA, the CDR3 is TGTGCCAGCAGCGTAATACAGGGGAATCAGCCCCAGCATTTT.

J is TRBJ2-6 and V is TRBV5-4; 7 bases line up with TRBD2. V was pared by 4 bases and J by 0 bases, with 10 bases of the junction left unmatched. The CDR3 length is 18 residues. Germline CDR1 reads SGHNT; CDR2 reads YYREEE (reference sequence). The CDR3 protein is CASSHLAEASSGANVLTF. DNA of the CDR3: TGTGCCAGCAGCCATCTAGCGGAGGCGAGCTCTGGGGCCAACGTCCTGACTTTC.

The rearrangement links TRBV5-5 to TRBJ2-3; a possible D gene is TRBD1 (5 bases). This CDR3 is 16 amino acids long. V was clipped by 2 bases and J by 4 bases, with 17 bases between them. Looked up from germline, CDR1 is SGHKS and CDR2 is YYEKEE (reference sequence). The CDR3 here is CASSFGRASTSDTQYF. CDR3 nucleotides: TGTGCCAGCAGCTTCGGCAGGGCCTCAACATCAGATACGCAGTATTTT.

The chain has TRBV12-5 and TRBJ1-1, with D perhaps matching TRBD1 (6 bases). The CDR3 is made up of 14 amino acids. Per germline, CDR1 LGHNT and CDR2 FRNRAP. The V gene lost 0 bases and the J gene lost 1 base, with 6 bases spanning the gap. In nucleotides, the CDR3 is TGTGCTAGTGGTTTGGTACAGGGGAACACTGAAGCTTTCTTT. Protein: CASGLVQGNTEAFF.

As to this clone: One end of the junction varies from germline; a read error may be responsible. The chain combines TRBV5-4 with TRBJ1-5, with 7 bases matching TRBD1. The V gene's germline CDR1 is SGHNT and CDR2 YYREEE (reference sequence). The CDR3 has 14 residues. DNA for the CDR3: TGTGCCAGCAGCTTGGGAGGGGGCAACCAGCCCCAGCATTTT. It yields the protein CASSLGGGNQPQHF. The variable domain in full, with the rest retrieved from reference TRBV5-4 and TRBJ1-5, is ETGVTQSPTHLIKTRGQQVTLRCSSQSGHNTVSWYQQALGQGPQFIFQYYREEENGRGNFPPRFSGLQFPNYSSELNVNALELDDSALYLCASSLGGGNQPQHFGDGTRLSIL.

The V and J genes are TRBV6-2 or TRBV6-3 and TRBJ1-1; TRBD1 matches 8 bases. The CDR3 contains 15 residues. With V trimmed by 2 bases and J by 4 bases, 6 bases remained unmatched. The V gene's germline CDR1 is MNHEY and CDR2 SVGEGT. CDR3 loop: CASSYRQGAITEAFF. The CDR3 region has the DNA TGTGCCAGCAGTTACCGGCAGGGGGCGATCACTGAAGCTTTCTTT.

This chain joins TRBV3-1 (or the pseudogene TRBV3-2) and TRBJ2-7; D is possibly TRBD1 (5 bases). Germline V lookup: CDR1 LGHDT, CDR2 YNNKEL (reference sequence). This CDR3 spans 15 amino acids. The ends were cut back, 1 base at V and 1 base at J, with 11 bases in the middle. CDR3 amino acids: CASSQGPGLSYEQYF. The CDR3 DNA reads as TGTGCCAGCAGCCAAGGGCCAGGGTTGTCCTACGAGCAGTACTTC.

J is TRBJ2-6 and V is TRBV19, with 7 bases that match TRBD1. The CDR3 covers 18 residues. Germline values: CDR1 LNHDA, CDR2 SQIVND (reference sequence). V dropped 6 bases and J dropped 1; count of bases not matched to a gene: 12. CDR3 DNA sequence: TGTGCCAGTAGCGATACCGGGACAGAGTTTTCTGGGGCCAACGTCCTGACTTTC. This sequence encodes CASSDTGTEFSGANVLTF. Full variable domain (outside the CDR3, taken from reference TRBV19 and TRBJ2-6): DGGITQSPKYLFRKEGQNVTLSCEQNLNHDAMYWYRQDPGQGLRLIYYSQIVNDFQKGDIAEGYSVSREKKESFPLTVTSAQKNPTAFYLCASSDTGTEFSGANVLTFGAGSRLTVL.

The chain has TRBV28 and TRBJ1-2; unclear D gene. Germline CDR1 and CDR2: MDHEN and SYDVKM. V was shortened by 2 bases and J by 4 bases, with 8 bases between the two germline ends. The CDR3 sequence is 13 residues long. CDR3 nucleotide sequence: TGTGCCAGCAGTTTACTCGACACCTATGGCTACACCTTC. It codes for CASSLLDTYGYTF.

CDR3 amino acids: CASSDRDRGLATEAFF. Written as DNA, the CDR3 is TGTGCCAGCAGTGACCGGGACAGGGGATTGGCCACTGAAGCTTTCTTT. J is TRBJ1-1 and V is TRBV27; 10 nucleotides agree with TRBD1. V lost 5 bases to trimming and J lost 4 bases; unmatched junction nucleotides: 10. The CDR3 contains 16 residues. The germline CDR1 and CDR2 sequences are MNHEY and SMNVEV (reference sequence).

The chain uses TRBV19 and TRBJ2-5; 9 positions agree with TRBD1. In germline, CDR1 is LNHDA, CDR2 SQIVND (reference sequence). Unmatched junction bases numbered 4, after V lost 5 bases and J lost 0 bases. The CDR3 runs to 15 residues. CDR3 region: CASSQTGGYQETQYF. The CDR3 bases are TGTGCCAGTAGTCAGACAGGGGGGTACCAAGAGACCCAGTACTTC.

This clone was seen more than once but under ten times. The CDR3 spells CASSKTGEQYF. CDR3 nucleotide sequence: TGTGCCAGCAGCAAGACAGGCGAGCAGTACTTC. The chain couples TRBV7-2 to TRBJ2-7; the D gene is possibly TRBD1 (6 bases). Germline V lookup: CDR1 SGHTA, CDR2 FQGNSA. The CDR3 extends over 11 amino acids. The V gene lost 5 bases and the J gene lost 6 bases, with 8 bases spanning the gap.

This chain connects TRBV5-1 to TRBJ2-1, with D perhaps matching TRBD2 (6 bases). The V gene's germline CDR1 is SGHRS and CDR2 YFSETQ. The CDR3 covers 16 residues. V was trimmed by 4 bases and J by 2 bases, leaving 16 bases between them. The CDR3 nucleotides read TGCGCCAGCAGCAGGGATAGAGGACTAACCTACAATGAGCAGTTCTTC. Translating gives CASSRDRGLTYNEQFF.

This chain joins TRBV5-1 and TRBJ1-6; tentative D call: TRBD1 (5 bases). The CDR3 consists of 15 residues. CDR1 is SGHRS and CDR2 is YFSETQ in the germline V gene. Trimming removed 0 bases at V and 5 bases at J, with 9 bases between. For the CDR3, the DNA is TGCGCCAGCAGCTTGGCAGGGATCGATAATTCACCCCTCCACTTT. Protein: CASSLAGIDNSPLHF.

The CDR3 here is CAWSVWALNTEAFF. CDR3 bases: TGTGCCTGGAGTGTATGGGCACTGAACACTGAAGCTTTCTTT. This rearrangement joins TRBV30 to TRBJ1-1; no definite D call. Trimming pared 0 bases from V and 0 bases from J, leaving 8 bases between. CDR3 length: 14 residues. Germline V gene sequence: CDR1 GTSNPN, CDR2 SVGIG (reference sequence).

The chain carries TRBV5-6 and TRBJ2-3; 7 nucleotides line up with TRBD2. The ends lost 5 bases at V and 0 bases at J; junction bases unmatched: 3. The CDR3 extends over 14 amino acids. Germline V gene lookup returns CDR1 SGHDT and CDR2 YYEEEE. The CDR3 region is CASSGRGSTDTQYF. CDR3 coding DNA: TGTGCCAGCAGTGGGCGGGGGAGCACAGATACGCAGTATTTT.

As regards this clone: The junction and the germline gene differ at one end; a read error may be behind it. The chain uses TRBV5-4 and TRBJ1-1, with D perhaps TRBD1 (6 bases). This CDR3 is built from 13 residues. CDR1 SGHNT and CDR2 YYREEE come from the germline V gene (reference sequence). The CDR3 DNA sequence: TGTGCCAGCAGTTTGGACAGTGGGTCTGAGGCTTTCTTT. It is translated as CASSLDSGSEAFF. Variable domain in full (rest from reference TRBV5-4 and TRBJ1-1): ETGVTQSPTHLIKTRGQQVTLRCSSQSGHNTVSWYQQALGQGPQFIFQYYREEENGRGNFPPRFSGLQFPNYSSELNVNALELDDSALYLCASSLDSGSEAFFGQGTRLTVV.

The chain recombines TRBV28 with TRBJ2-5; 9 bases fit TRBD1. This CDR3 spans 17 amino acids. Germline values: CDR1 MDHEN, CDR2 SYDVKM. With V trimmed by 2 bases and J by 5 bases, 12 bases remained unmatched. The CDR3 coding sequence is TGTGCCAGCAGTTTAGACAGGGGGAATTTTGGTTGGGAGACCCAGTACTTC. Translating it yields CASSLDRGNFGWETQYF.

This chain connects TRBV21-1 to TRBJ1-6; the D call in the table, TRBD1, was not verified against the DNA. TRBV21-1 is labeled a pseudogene. This CDR3 spans 17 amino acids. CDR3 DNA: TGTGCCAGCCTATCAACTAACAGGGGAAGTTATAATTCACCCCTCCACTTT. Translated, it gives CASLSTNRGSYNSPLHF.

A single count supports this clone. The chain joins TRBV2 to TRBJ1-1, with D hard to call. The CDR3 runs 12 residues. From germline, CDR1 is SNHLY and CDR2 FYNNEI. V was shortened by 3 bases and J by 10 bases, with 12 bases between the two germline ends. This CDR3 reads CASSEWTAGAFF. CDR3 DNA sequence: TGTGCCAGCAGTGAGTGGACTGCCGGAGCTTTCTTT. Variable domain in full (rest from reference TRBV2 and TRBJ1-1): EPEVTQTPSHQVTQMGQEVILRCVPISNHLYFYWYRQILGQKVEFLVSFYNNEISEKSEIFDDQFSVERPDGSNFTLKIRSTKLEDSAMYFCASSEWTAGAFFGQGTRLTVV.

This chain links TRBV6-5 with TRBJ2-5; TRBD2 agrees at 7 bases. V shed 7 bases, J shed 11 bases, and the junction held 16 bases outside the gene matches. This CDR3 is 14 amino acids long. Germline loops: CDR1 MNHEY, CDR2 SVGAGI. The CDR3 bases are TGTGCCAGCATGTTCCGGTTGGGAGGGCCTGAGCAGTACTTC. Residues: CASMFRLGGPEQYF.